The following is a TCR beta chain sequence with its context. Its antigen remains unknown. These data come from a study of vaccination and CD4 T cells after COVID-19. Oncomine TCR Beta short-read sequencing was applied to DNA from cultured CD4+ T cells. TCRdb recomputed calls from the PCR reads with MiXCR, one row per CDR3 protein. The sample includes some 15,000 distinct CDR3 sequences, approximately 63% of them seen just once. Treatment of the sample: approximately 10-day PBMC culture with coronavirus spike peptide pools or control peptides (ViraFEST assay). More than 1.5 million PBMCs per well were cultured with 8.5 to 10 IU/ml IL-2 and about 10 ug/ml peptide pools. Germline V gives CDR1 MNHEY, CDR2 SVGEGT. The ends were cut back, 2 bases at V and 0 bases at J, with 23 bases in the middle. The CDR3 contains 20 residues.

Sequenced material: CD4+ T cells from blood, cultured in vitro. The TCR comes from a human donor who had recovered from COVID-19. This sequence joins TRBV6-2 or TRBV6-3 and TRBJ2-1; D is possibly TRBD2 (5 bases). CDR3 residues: CASSYTTRRSRGSSYNEQFF. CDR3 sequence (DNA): TGTGCCAGCAGTTACACCACACGGCGTAGTCGGGGAAGCTCCTACAATGAGCAGTTCTTC.